Each of the 23 T cell receptor beta chains below was sequenced from the same sample in a study of T cell responses to AZD1222 COVID-19 vaccine. Some clones are missing from TCRdb's copy, which holds only in-frame ones; the method was immunoSEQ multiplex PCR. Found here are 200,000 to 250,000 clones, approximately 94% of them singletons; the top ten hold over 1.5%. Material: peripheral blood, obtained 28 days after the second dose of the MenACWY control vaccine. The receptor source for this set is an adult who received the MenACWY meningococcal vaccine as a control.

The gene calls are TRBV30 and TRBJ2-7; D is unclear. There are 12 residues in the CDR3. Germline V gene data show CDR1 as GTSNPN and CDR2 as SVGIG (reference sequence). Trimming left V 5 bases short and J 4 bases short, with 12 bases between. CDR3 coding DNA: TGTGCCTGGGCCGAAATAAAGTACGAGCAGTACTTC. Translation gives CAWAEIKYEQYF.

This chain uses TRBV5-1 with TRBJ1-5, with a weak D call TRBD1 (6 bases). Trimming left V 1 base short and J 3 bases short, with 11 bases between. This CDR3 has 15 amino acids. Germline V gene sequence: CDR1 SGHRS, CDR2 YFSETQ. The CDR3: CASSLSGQTNQPQHF. CDR3 DNA sequence: TGCGCCAGCAGCTTGTCAGGACAGACCAATCAGCCCCAGCATTTT.

The chain joins TRBV10-2 to TRBJ1-3; D is perhaps TRBD1 (6 bases). Germline-derived CDR1 and CDR2 are WSHSY and SAAADI. Between the trimmed V and J ends, which lost 2 bases and 3 bases, there was a span of 11 bases. CDR3 length: 15 residues. CDR3 nucleotides: TGCGCCAGCAGTGAGGCTGGGGGCCGTGGAAACACCATATATTTT. Protein product: CASSEAGGRGNTIYF.

This chain uses TRBV9 with TRBJ2-3, with unresolved D. Germline values: CDR1 SGDLS, CDR2 YYNGEE. With 3 bases removed from V and 2 bases from J, the gap between germline ends came to 4 bases. The CDR3 is made up of 12 amino acids. The CDR3: CASSAITDTQYF. The CDR3 nucleotides read TGTGCCAGCAGCGCGATCACAGATACGCAGTATTTT.

The chain uses TRBV30 and TRBJ2-1; D possibly corresponds to TRBD2 (5 bases). The V gene lost 0 bases and the J gene lost 6 bases, with 9 bases spanning the gap. The CDR3 has 13 residues. Per germline, CDR1 GTSNPN and CDR2 SVGIG (reference sequence). CDR3 nucleotide sequence: TGTGCCTGGAGTGTCCAGCGGACCAATGAGCAGTTCTTC. Amino acid sequence: CAWSVQRTNEQFF.

The rearrangement joins TRBV19 to TRBJ1-1; D perhaps matches TRBD1 (6 bases). Germline lookup yields CDR1 LNHDA and CDR2 SQIVND (reference sequence). CDR3 length: 13 amino acids. V was pared by 1 base and J by 8 bases, with 11 bases between. CDR3 region: CASSIGGPGEAFF. DNA of the CDR3: TGTGCCAGTAGTATAGGGGGGCCCGGCGAAGCTTTCTTT.

The V and J genes are TRBV23-1 and TRBJ2-1; TRBD1 matches 10 bases. TRBV23-1 is an ORF for which the function is uncertain. The ends lost 2 bases at V and 5 bases at J; junction bases unmatched: 3. The CDR3 runs to 15 residues. CDR3 loop: CASSQTGTGDNEQFF. The CDR3 DNA follows: TGCGCCAGCAGTCAAACCGGGACAGGGGACAATGAGCAGTTCTTC.

The rearrangement links TRBV7-6 to TRBJ2-1; tentative D call: TRBD1 (7 bases). In germline, CDR1 is SGHVS, CDR2 FNYEAQ. The CDR3 extends over 15 amino acids. V lost 1 base to trimming and J lost 4 bases, with 11 bases between them. CDR3 in amino acids: CASSLGQGGYNEQFF. The CDR3 DNA reads as TGTGCCAGCAGCTTAGGGCAGGGGGGATACAATGAGCAGTTCTTC.

This chain joins TRBV7-5 and TRBJ1-5. TRBV7-5 is labeled a pseudogene. This CDR3 region has 16 residues. CDR3 sequence reads: CVRSLWGGGRNQPQHF. In DNA, the CDR3 is TGTGTCAGAAGCTTATGGGGAGGGGGGCGGAATCAGCCCCAGCATTTT.

The rearrangement links TRBV29-1 to TRBJ2-1, with TRBD1 identical over 8 bases. This CDR3 spans 11 amino acids. Germline V gene lookup returns CDR1 SQVTM and CDR2 ANQGSEA. Germline trimming cut 5 bases from V and 9 bases from J; bases unmatched to any gene: 3. The CDR3 loop reads CSVPGGAEQFF. In nucleotides, the CDR3 is TGCAGCGTTCCAGGGGGCGCTGAGCAGTTCTTC.

The CDR3 region is CASSFLSSGDAGELFF. The CDR3 nucleotides are TGTGCCAGCAGTTTCCTGTCTAGCGGGGACGCCGGGGAGCTGTTTTTT. J is TRBJ2-2 and V is TRBV28; TRBD2 matches at 9 bases. Per germline, CDR1 MDHEN and CDR2 SYDVKM. The CDR3 totals 16 residues. The trim removed 3 bases at V and 6 bases at J, leaving 8 bases unmatched.

This clone is a singleton in its sample. The chain uses TRBV5-6 and TRBJ2-7; 8 bases are a match to TRBD1. The CDR3 contains 16 residues. Germline assignment: CDR1 SGHDT and CDR2 YYEEEE. V lost 0 bases and J lost 1; bases outside the gene matches: 6. Here the CDR3 reads CASSLGAGTGSYEQYF. For the CDR3, the DNA is TGTGCCAGCAGCTTGGGCGCCGGGACAGGATCCTACGAGCAGTACTTC. The complete variable domain, with remaining parts taken from reference TRBV5-6 and TRBJ2-7, reads DAGVTQSPTHLIKTRGQQVTLRCSPKSGHDTVSWYQQALGQGPQFIFQYYEEEERQRGNFPDRFSGHQFPNYSSELNVNALLLGDSALYLCASSLGAGTGSYEQYFGPGTRLTVT.

This sequence joins TRBV7-9 and TRBJ1-2; perhaps TRBD1 as D (5 bases). Trimming took off 1 base at V and 0 bases at J, with 12 bases between the two ends. CDR3 length equals 16 residues. CDR1 is SEHNR, CDR2 FQNEAQ, per germline (reference sequence). This chain's CDR3 is CASSLGTHVANYGYTF. CDR3 coding DNA: TGTGCCAGCAGCTTAGGGACACACGTCGCTAACTATGGCTACACCTTC.

V gene TRBV6-6 combines with J gene TRBJ2-7; TRBD1 matches at 12 bases. The ends lost 6 bases at V and 5 bases at J; junction bases unmatched: 11. The CDR3 has 16 residues. Germline CDR1 and CDR2: MNHNY and SVGAGI (reference sequence). CDR3 coding DNA: TGTGCCAGCAGAACCGCCGGGACAGGGGGCTCAAACGAGCAGTACTTC. Protein sequence: CASRTAGTGGSNEQYF.

This clone was seen only once. The chain links TRBV15 to TRBJ2-2; TRBD1 matches 8 bases. Germline CDR1 reads LNHNV; CDR2 reads YYDKDF (reference sequence). After removal of 4 bases from V and 5 bases from J, the junction contained 3 bases not matched to a gene. CDR3 length: 14 amino acids. DNA of the CDR3: TGTGCCACCAGCAAGGACAGGGAAACCGGGGAGCTGTTTTTT. This sequence encodes CATSKDRETGELFF. The complete variable domain, with remaining parts taken from reference TRBV15 and TRBJ2-2, reads DAMVIQNPRYQVTQFGKPVTLSCSQTLNHNVMYWYQQKSSQAPKLLFHYYDKDFNNEADTPDNFQSRRPNTSFCFLDIRSPGLGDTAMYLCATSKDRETGELFFGEGSRLTVL.

The chain combines TRBV13 with TRBJ2-7; weak D call: TRBD2 (5 bases). The germline V and J ends were trimmed by 5 bases and 3 bases, with 11 bases remaining between them. The CDR3 sequence is 13 residues long. The germline CDR1 and CDR2 sequences are PRHDT and FYEKMQ (reference sequence). CDR3 coding DNA: TGTGCCAGCAGCCCAACTAGAGACTACGAGCAGTACTTC. Its protein product is CASSPTRDYEQYF.

The chain recombines TRBV29-1 with TRBJ2-6, with D unclear. V was shortened by 6 bases and J by 0 bases, with 12 bases between the two germline ends. Germline assignment: CDR1 SQVTM and CDR2 ANQGSEA. The CDR3 has 15 amino acids. The CDR3 region is CSVLFPASGANVLTF. The DNA of the CDR3 is TGCAGCGTCCTGTTTCCTGCCTCTGGGGCCAACGTCCTGACTTTC.

The rearrangement uses TRBV7-9 and TRBJ1-2; perhaps TRBD1 as D (5 bases). V lost 5 bases and J 8 bases, leaving 15 bases between the germline ends. Per the germline V gene, CDR1 is SEHNR and CDR2 is FQNEAQ (reference sequence). This CDR3 has 13 residues. Here the CDR3 DNA reads TGTGCCAGCAGCCTCGGGGGGACTGGAGGCTACACCTTC. This gives the protein CASSLGGTGGYTF.

The J gene is TRBJ1-4, the V gene TRBV30; no firm D call. The CDR3 has 13 residues. Germline assignment: CDR1 GTSNPN and CDR2 SVGIG (reference sequence). Trimming cost V 4 bases and J 5 bases, with 11 bases left between them. Here the CDR3 DNA reads TGTGCCTGGACCCCGGGAATGAATGAAAAACTGTTTTTT. It specifies CAWTPGMNEKLFF. Together with reference TRBV30 and TRBJ1-4, the CDR3 gives the full variable domain: SQTIHQWPATLVQPVGSPLSLECTVEGTSNPNLYWYRQAAGRGLQLLFYSVGIGQISSEVPQNLSASRPQDRQFILSSKKLLLSDSGFYLCAWTPGMNEKLFFGSGTQLSVL.

This chain links TRBV7-8 with TRBJ2-5; 9 positions match TRBD1. With V trimmed by 4 bases and J by 5 bases, 8 bases remained unmatched. Germline CDR1 and CDR2: SGHVS and FQNEAQ. The CDR3 runs 15 residues. The CDR3 loop is CASSSGQGGSETQYF. DNA of the CDR3: TGTGCCAGCAGCTCGGGACAGGGAGGGTCGGAGACCCAGTACTTC.

The rearrangement links TRBV2 to TRBJ1-2; D remains unclear. Trimming shortened V by 2 bases and J by 2 bases, and 12 bases separated the two germline ends. Germline CDR1 is SNHLY and CDR2 is FYNNEI. The CDR3 runs to 15 residues. The CDR3 DNA sequence: TGTGCCAGCAGTGAATTTAGGGCGGACAACTATGGCTACACCTTC. Protein: CASSEFRADNYGYTF.

This clone is a singleton in its sample. The V and J genes are TRBV7-3 and TRBJ2-7, with a possible D match to TRBD2 (5 bases). There are 16 residues in the CDR3. Germline V gives CDR1 SGHTA, CDR2 FQGTGA. V lost 4 bases, J lost 3 bases, and 19 bases lay in between. The CDR3 is CASSSYLGVRNYEQYF. For the CDR3, the DNA is TGTGCCAGCAGCTCCTATCTCGGGGTGAGGAACTACGAGCAGTACTTC.

V gene TRBV5-4 combines with J gene TRBJ2-7; 10 nucleotides align to TRBD1. V shed 4 bases and J 5 bases; nucleotides not matched to a gene: 6. Per germline, CDR1 SGHNT and CDR2 YYREEE (reference sequence). There are 14 residues in the CDR3. The CDR3: CASSPGQGENEQYF. CDR3 coding DNA: TGTGCCAGCAGCCCAGGACAGGGGGAAAACGAGCAGTACTTC.